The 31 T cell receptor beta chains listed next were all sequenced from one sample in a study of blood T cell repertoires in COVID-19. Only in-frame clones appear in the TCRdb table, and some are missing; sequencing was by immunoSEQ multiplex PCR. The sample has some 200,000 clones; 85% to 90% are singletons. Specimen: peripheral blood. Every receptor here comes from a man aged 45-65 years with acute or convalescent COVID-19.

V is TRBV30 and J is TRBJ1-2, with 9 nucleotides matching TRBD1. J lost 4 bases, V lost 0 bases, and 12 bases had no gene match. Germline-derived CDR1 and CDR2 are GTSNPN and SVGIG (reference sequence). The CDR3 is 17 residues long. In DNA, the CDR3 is TGTGCCTGGAGTGTACGGGACAGGGTGCGGCTTGGCTATGGCTACACCTTC. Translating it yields CAWSVRDRVRLGYGYTF.

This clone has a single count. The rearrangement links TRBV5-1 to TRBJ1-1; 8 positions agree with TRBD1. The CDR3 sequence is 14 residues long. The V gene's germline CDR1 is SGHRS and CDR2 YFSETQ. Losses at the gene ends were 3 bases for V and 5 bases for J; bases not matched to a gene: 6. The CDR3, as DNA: TGCGCCAGCAGCTCCGACAGGGGCAGTACTGAAGCTTTCTTT. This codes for CASSSDRGSTEAFF.

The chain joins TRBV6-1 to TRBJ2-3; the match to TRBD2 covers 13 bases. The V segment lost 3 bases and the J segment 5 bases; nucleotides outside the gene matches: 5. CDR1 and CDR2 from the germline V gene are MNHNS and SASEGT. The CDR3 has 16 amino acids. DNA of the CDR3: TGTGCCAGCAGTGATGGGACTAGCGGGGCAAGAGATACGCAGTATTTT. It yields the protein CASSDGTSGARDTQYF.

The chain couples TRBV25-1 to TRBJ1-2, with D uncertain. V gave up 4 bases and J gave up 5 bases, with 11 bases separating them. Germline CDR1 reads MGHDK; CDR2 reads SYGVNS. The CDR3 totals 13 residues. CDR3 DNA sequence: TGTGCCAGCAGTGCGCCCGGGGATTATGGCTACACCTTC. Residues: CASSAPGDYGYTF.

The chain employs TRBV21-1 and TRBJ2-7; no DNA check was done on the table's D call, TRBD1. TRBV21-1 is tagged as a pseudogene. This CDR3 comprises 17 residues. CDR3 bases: TGTGCCAGCAGCAACCCAACGACAGGGCCACGCTCCTACGAGCAGTACTTC. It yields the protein CASSNPTTGPRSYEQYF.

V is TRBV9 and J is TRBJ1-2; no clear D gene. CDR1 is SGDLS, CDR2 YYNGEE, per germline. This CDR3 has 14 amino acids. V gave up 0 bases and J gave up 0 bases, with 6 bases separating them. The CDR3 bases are TGTGCCAGCAGCGTAGTCCCTACTAACTATGGCTACACCTTC. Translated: CASSVVPTNYGYTF.

The CDR3 loop reads CASRAQGTTETQYF. The CDR3 nucleotides read TGCGCCAGCAGAGCTCAGGGAACAACGGAGACCCAGTACTTC. This chain connects TRBV5-1 to TRBJ2-5, with D perhaps TRBD1 (5 bases). CDR1 SGHRS and CDR2 YFSETQ come from the germline V gene. This CDR3 has 14 amino acids. V lost 5 bases and J lost 5, with 16 bases in between.

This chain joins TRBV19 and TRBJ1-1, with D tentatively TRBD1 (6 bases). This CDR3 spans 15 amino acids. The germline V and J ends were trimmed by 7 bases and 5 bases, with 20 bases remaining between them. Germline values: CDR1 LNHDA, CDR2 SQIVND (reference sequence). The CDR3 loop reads CASTNVRGARTEAFF. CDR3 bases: TGTGCCAGTACCAATGTTCGGGGGGCGCGGACTGAAGCTTTCTTT.

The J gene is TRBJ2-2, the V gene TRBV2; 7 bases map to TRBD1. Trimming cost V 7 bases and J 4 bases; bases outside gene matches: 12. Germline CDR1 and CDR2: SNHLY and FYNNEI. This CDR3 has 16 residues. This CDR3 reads CASTRDSPSVTGELFF. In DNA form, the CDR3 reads TGTGCCAGCACTCGGGACAGCCCTTCGGTCACCGGGGAGCTGTTTTTT.

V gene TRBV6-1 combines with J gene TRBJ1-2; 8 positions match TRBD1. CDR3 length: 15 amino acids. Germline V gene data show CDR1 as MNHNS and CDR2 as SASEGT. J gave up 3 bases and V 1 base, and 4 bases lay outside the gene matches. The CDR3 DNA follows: TGTGCCAGCAGTGAAGGGGACAGGATGCACTATGGCTACACCTTC. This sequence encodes CASSEGDRMHYGYTF.

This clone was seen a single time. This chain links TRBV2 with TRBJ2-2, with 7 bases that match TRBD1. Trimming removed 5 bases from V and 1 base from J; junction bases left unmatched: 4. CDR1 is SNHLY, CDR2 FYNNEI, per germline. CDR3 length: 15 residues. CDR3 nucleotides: TGTGCCAGCAGTTTCCAGGGGGAGAACACCGGGGAGCTGTTTTTT. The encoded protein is CASSFQGENTGELFF.

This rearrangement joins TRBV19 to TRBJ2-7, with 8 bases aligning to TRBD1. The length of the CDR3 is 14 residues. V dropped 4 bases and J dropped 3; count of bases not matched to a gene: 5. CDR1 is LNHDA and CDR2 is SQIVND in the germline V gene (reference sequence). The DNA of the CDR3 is TGTGCCAGTAGTACCCCGGGACAGGACTACGAGCAGTACTTC. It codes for CASSTPGQDYEQYF.

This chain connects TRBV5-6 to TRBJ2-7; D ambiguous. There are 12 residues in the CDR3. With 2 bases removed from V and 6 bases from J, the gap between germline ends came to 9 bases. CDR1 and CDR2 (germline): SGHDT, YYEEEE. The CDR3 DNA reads TGTGCCAGCAGCTTAATACGGAGCGAGCAGTACTTC. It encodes CASSLIRSEQYF.

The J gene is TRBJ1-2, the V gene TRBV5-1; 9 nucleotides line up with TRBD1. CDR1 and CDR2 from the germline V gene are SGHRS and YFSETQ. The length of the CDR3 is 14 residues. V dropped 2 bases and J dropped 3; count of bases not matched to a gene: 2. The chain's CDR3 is CASSFTGGDYGYTF. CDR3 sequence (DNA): TGCGCCAGCAGCTTTACAGGGGGCGACTATGGCTACACCTTC.

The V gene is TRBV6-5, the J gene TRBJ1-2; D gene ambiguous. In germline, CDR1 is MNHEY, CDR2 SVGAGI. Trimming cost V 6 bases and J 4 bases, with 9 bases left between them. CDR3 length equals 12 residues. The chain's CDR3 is CASRTEVYGYTF. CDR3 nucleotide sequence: TGTGCCAGCAGAACAGAAGTCTATGGCTACACCTTC.

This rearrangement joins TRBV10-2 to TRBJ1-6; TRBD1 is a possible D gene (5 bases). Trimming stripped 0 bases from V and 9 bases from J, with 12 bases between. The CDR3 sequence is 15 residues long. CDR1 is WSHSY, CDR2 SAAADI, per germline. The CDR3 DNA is TGCGCCAGCAGTGAGTCGACTCTGGGGCGTTCACCCCTCCACTTT. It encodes CASSESTLGRSPLHF.

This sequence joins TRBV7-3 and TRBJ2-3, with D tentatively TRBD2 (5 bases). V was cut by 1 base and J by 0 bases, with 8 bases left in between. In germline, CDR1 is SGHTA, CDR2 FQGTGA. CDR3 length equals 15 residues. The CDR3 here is CASSLSSASTDTQYF. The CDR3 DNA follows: TGTGCCAGCAGCTTAAGTAGCGCAAGCACAGATACGCAGTATTTT.

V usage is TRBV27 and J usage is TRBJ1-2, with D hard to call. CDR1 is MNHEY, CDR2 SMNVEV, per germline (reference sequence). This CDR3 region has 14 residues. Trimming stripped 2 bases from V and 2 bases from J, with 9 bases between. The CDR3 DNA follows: TGTGCCAGCAGTTTACACAGATCCAACTATGGCTACACCTTC. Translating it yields CASSLHRSNYGYTF.

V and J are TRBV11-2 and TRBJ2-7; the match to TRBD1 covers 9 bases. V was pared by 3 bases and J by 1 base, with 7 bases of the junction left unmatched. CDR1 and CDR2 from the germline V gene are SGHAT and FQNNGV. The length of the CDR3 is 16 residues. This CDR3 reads CASSLGPGQGSYEQYF. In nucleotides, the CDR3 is TGTGCCAGCAGCTTGGGGCCGGGACAGGGATCCTACGAGCAGTACTTC. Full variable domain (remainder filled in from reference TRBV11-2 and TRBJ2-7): EAGVAQSPRYKIIEKRQSVAFWCNPISGHATLYWYQQILGQGPKLLIQFQNNGVVDDSQLPKDRFSAERLKGVDSTLKIQPAKLEDSAVYLCASSLGPGQGSYEQYFGPGTRLTVT.

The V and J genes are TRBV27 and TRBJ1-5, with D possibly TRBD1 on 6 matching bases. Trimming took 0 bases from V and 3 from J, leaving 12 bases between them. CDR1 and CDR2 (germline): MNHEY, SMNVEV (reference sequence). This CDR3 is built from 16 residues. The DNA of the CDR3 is TGTGCCAGCAGTTTATCTACACAGGGTGCCAATCAGCCCCAGCATTTT. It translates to CASSLSTQGANQPQHF.

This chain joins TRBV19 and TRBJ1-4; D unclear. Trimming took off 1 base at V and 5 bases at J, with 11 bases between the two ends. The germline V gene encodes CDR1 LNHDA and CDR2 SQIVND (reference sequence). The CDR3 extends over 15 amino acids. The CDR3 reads CASSIVSWRNEKLFF. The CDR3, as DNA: TGTGCCAGTAGTATAGTATCGTGGAGGAATGAAAAACTGTTTTTT.

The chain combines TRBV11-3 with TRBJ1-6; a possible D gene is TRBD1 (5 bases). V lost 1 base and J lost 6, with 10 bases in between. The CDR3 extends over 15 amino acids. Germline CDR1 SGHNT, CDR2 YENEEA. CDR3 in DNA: TGTGCCAGCAGCTTAGGAGCAGGGCCTAATTCACCCCTCCACTTT. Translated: CASSLGAGPNSPLHF.

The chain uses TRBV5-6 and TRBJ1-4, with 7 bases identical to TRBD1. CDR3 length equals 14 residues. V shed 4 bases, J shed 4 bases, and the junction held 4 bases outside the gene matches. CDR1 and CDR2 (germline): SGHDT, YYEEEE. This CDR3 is CASSTTGLNEKLFF. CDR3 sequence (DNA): TGTGCCAGCAGCACGACAGGGCTTAATGAAAAACTGTTTTTT.

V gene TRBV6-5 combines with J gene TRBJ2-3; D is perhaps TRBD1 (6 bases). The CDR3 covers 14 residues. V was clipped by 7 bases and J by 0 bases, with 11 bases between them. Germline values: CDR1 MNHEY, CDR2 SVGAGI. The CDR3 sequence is CASTQQGSTDTQYF. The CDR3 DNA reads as TGTGCCAGCACCCAACAGGGTAGCACAGATACGCAGTATTTT.

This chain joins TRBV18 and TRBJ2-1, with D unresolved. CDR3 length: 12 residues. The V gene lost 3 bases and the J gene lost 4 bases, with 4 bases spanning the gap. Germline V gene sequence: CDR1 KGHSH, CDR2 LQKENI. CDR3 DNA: TGTGCCAGCTCACCCCAGTACAATGAGCAGTTCTTC. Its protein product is CASSPQYNEQFF.

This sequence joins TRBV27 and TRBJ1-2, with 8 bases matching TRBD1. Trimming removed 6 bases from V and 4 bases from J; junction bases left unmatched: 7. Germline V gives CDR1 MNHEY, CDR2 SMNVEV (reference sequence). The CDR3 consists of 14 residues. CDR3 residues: CASRRTGTIYGYTF. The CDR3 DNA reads TGTGCCAGCAGGCGGACAGGGACGATCTATGGCTACACCTTC.

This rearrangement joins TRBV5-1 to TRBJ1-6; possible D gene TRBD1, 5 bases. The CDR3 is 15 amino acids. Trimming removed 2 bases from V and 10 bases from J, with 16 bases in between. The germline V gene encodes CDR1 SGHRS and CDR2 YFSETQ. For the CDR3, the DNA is TGCGCCAGCAGCTTCGGGGGGACTGTGTACTCACCCCTCCACTTT. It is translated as CASSFGGTVYSPLHF.

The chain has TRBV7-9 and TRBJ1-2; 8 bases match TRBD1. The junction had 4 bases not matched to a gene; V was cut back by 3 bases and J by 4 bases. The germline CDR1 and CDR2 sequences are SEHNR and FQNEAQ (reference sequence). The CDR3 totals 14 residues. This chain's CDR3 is CASSFTGGGYGYTF. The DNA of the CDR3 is TGTGCCAGCAGCTTTACAGGGGGAGGCTATGGCTACACCTTC.

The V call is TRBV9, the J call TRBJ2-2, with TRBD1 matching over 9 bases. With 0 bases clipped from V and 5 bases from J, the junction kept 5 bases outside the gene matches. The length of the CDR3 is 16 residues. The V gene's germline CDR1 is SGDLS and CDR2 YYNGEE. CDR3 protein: CASSVARTGVTGELFF. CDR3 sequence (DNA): TGTGCCAGCAGCGTAGCCAGGACAGGGGTGACCGGGGAGCTGTTTTTT.

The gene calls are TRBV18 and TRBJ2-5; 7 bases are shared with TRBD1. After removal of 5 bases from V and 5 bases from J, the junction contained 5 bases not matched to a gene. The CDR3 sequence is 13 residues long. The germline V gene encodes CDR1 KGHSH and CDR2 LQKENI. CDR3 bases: TGTGCCAGCTCATCTACAGGGGTGGAGACCCAGTACTTC. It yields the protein CASSSTGVETQYF.

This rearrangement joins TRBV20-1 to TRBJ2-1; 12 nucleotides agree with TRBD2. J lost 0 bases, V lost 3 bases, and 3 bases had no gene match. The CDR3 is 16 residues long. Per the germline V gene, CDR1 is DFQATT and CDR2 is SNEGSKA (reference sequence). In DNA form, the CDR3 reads TGCAGTGCTAGTGGACTAGCGGGGCACTCCTACAATGAGCAGTTCTTC. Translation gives CSASGLAGHSYNEQFF.